This is a list of T cell receptor beta chains from one sample in a study of OX40 agonist ivuxolimab in advanced cancers. Method: immunoSEQ multiplex PCR; TCRdb's copy keeps in-frame clones and lacks some. The sample yields over 40,000 clones, more than 65% seen once. This specimen was CD4+ or CD8+ T cells sorted from blood, taken in a trial of the OX40 agonist ivuxolimab. The source is an adult with an advanced solid tumor such as melanoma, head and neck, liver or kidney cancer. Each CDR3 is given with its conserved first and last residue. Fields, in order: D gene, CDR3 length, J gene, clone size, V gene, CDR3 DNA, CDR3 protein. A D gene is named only where the DNA matches it firmly. Only some rows state a clone size, as once, few, many or a class for expanded clones.

>NA|15|TRBJ2-2|NA|TRBV6-6
TGTGCCAGCAGTTACTCGGGAGGCGCCACCGGGGAGCTGTTTTTT
CASSYSGGATGELFF
>TRBD2|12|TRBJ2-1|NA|TRBV5-4
TGTGCCAGCAGCCTGGGGGGGGGTGAGCAGTTCTTC
CASSLGGGEQFF
>TRBD2|14|TRBJ2-5|NA|TRBV5-4
TGTGCCAGCAGCCCGGGAGGGATGGGGGAGACCCAGTACTTC
CASSPGGMGETQYF
>NA|13|TRBJ2-5|NA|TRBV29-1
TGCAGCGTTGCGTCTGGGGCCGTGGAGACCCAGTACTTC
CSVASGAVETQYF
>TRBD1|16|TRBJ1-2|NA|TRBV5-4
TGTGCCAGCAGGGAGCCGGGACAGGGGGCGATAAGTGGCTACACCTTC
CASREPGQGAISGYTF
>NA|15|TRBJ2-7|NA|TRBV6-5
TGTGCCAGCAGTTACTCTGGCGGGGGCACCTACGAGCAGTACTTC
CASSYSGGGTYEQYF
>NA|14|TRBJ1-5|NA|TRBV15
TGTGCCACCAGCAGAGAACAGGGATGGCAGCCCCAGCATTTT
CATSREQGWQPQHF
>NA|16|TRBJ2-5|NA|TRBV18
TGTGCCAGCTCCCTGGTGGCCGCGACGAGTCTTGAGACCCAGTACTTC
CASSLVAATSLETQYF
>NA|14|TRBJ1-2|NA|TRBV19
TGTGCCAGTAGCGACGGTCTGTCCGGCTATGGCTACACCTTC
CASSDGLSGYGYTF
>NA|16|TRBJ2-3|NA|TRBV11-2
TGTGCCAGCAGCTTAGATCCGGGATTGGGCCCAGATACGCAGTATTTT
CASSLDPGLGPDTQYF
>NA|13|TRBJ2-5|once|TRBV2
TGTGCCAGTGAGACAGGGAGGTACGAGACCCAGTACTTC
CASETGRYETQYF
>NA|13|TRBJ1-2|NA|TRBV2
TGTGCCAGCAGTGGGGGGCGAGACTATGGCTACACCTTC
CASSGGRDYGYTF
>NA|16|TRBJ1-1|NA|TRBV6-1
TGTGCCAGCAGTGGGCGTTTCGGGGGAGGCGACACTGAAGCTTTCTTT
CASSGRFGGGDTEAFF
>TRBD1|16|TRBJ1-1|few|TRBV7-2
TGTGCCAGCAGCTTAGATGGACAGGCCGCTAGGGCTGAAGCTTTCTTT
CASSLDGQAARAEAFF
>TRBD2|15|TRBJ2-5|NA|TRBV7-6
TGTGCCAGCAGCCTCGGGACTAGCGGGGGGGAGACCCAGTACTTC
CASSLGTSGGETQYF
>TRBD1|16|TRBJ2-2|NA|TRBV10-2
TGCGCCAGCAGTGGGCCAGGACAGGGCAACACCGGGGAGCTGTTTTTT
CASSGPGQGNTGELFF
>TRBD1|15|TRBJ2-7|medium-sized|TRBV12-5
TGTGCTAGTGGTTTGGTATTGGGACAGGGCTACGAGCAGTACTTC
CASGLVLGQGYEQYF
>NA|14|TRBJ1-2|NA|TRBV9
TGTGCCAGCAGCGTAGAAGGGGGTCGCGAGGGCTACACCTTC
CASSVEGGREGYTF
>NA|18|TRBJ1-6|NA|TRBV5-6
TGTGCCAGCAGCCTCTGGCACCTACTAGACAGAAATAATTCACCCCTCCACTTT
CASSLWHLLDRNNSPLHF